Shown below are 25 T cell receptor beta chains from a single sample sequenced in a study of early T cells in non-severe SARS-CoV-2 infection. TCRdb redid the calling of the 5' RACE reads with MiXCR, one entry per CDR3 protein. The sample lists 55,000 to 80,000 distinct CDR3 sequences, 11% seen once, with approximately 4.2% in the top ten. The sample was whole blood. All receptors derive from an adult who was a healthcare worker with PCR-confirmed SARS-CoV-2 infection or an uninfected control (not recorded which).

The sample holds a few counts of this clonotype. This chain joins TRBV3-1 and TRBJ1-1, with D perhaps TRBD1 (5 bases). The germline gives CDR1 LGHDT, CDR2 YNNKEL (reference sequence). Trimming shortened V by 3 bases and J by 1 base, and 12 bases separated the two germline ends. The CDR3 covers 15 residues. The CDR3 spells CASSHAGRANTEAFF. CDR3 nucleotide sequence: TGTGCCAGCAGCCACGCGGGCAGGGCGAACACTGAAGCTTTCTTT.

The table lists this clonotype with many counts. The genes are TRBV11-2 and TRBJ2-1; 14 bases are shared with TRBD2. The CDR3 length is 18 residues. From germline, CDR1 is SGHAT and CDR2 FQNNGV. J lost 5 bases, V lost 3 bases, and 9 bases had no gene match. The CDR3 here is CASSLGLAGASGHNEQFF. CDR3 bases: TGTGCCAGCAGCTTGGGACTAGCGGGAGCTTCGGGCCACAATGAGCAGTTCTTC. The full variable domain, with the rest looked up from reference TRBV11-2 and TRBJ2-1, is EAGVAQSPRYKIIEKRQSVAFWCNPISGHATLYWYQQILGQGPKLLIQFQNNGVVDDSQLPKDRFSAERLKGVDSTLKIQPAKLEDSAVYLCASSLGLAGASGHNEQFFGPGTRLTVL.

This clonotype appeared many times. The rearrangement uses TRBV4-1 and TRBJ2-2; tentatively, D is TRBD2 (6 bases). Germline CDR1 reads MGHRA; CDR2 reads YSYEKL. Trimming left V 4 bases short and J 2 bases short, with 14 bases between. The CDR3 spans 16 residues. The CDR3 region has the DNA TGCGCCAGCAGCCCTGGCCGGGGACTTAACACCGGGGAGCTGTTTTTT. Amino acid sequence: CASSPGRGLNTGELFF.

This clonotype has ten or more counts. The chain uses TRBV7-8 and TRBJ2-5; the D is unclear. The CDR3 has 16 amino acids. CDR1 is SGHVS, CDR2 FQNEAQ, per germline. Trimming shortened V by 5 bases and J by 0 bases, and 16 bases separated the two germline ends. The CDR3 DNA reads TGTGCCAGCAGCCACCTACCTAGGGATGACCAAGAGACCCAGTACTTC. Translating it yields CASSHLPRDDQETQYF.

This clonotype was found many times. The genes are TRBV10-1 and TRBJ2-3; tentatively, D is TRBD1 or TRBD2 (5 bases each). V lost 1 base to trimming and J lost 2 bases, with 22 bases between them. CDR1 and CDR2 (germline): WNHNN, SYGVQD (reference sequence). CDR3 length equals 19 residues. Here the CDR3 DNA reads TGCGCCAGCAGTGAGTGGAGGTTGGGACCCGAAAGCCCCACAGATACGCAGTATTTT. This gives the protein CASSEWRLGPESPTDTQYF.

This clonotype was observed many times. The CDR3 region is CASSLSTGVGYTF. CDR3 bases: TGTGCCAGCAGCTTATCCACAGGGGTGGGCTACACCTTC. The rearrangement links TRBV11-2 to TRBJ1-2; 7 nucleotides match TRBD1. The CDR3 spans 13 residues. In germline, CDR1 is SGHAT, CDR2 FQNNGV. J lost 8 bases, V lost 2 bases, and 5 bases had no gene match.

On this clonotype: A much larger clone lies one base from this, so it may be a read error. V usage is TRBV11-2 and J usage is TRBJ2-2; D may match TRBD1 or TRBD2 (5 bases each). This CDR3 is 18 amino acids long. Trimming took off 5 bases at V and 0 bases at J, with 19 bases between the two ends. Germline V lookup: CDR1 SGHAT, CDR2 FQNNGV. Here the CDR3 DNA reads TGTGCCAGCAGCGTAGGGGACCCTAGCAGGACGAACACCGGGGAGCTGTTTTTT. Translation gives CASSVGDPSRTNTGELFF.

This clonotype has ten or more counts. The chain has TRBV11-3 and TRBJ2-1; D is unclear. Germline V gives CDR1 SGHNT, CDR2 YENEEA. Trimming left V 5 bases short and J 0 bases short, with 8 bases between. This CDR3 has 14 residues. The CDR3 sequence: CASSLPSSYNEQFF. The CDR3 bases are TGTGCCAGCAGCCTACCGAGCTCCTACAATGAGCAGTTCTTC. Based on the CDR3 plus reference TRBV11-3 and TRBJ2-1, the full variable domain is EAGVVQSPRYKIIEKKQPVAFWCNPISGHNTLYWYLQNLGQGPELLIRYENEEAVDDSQLPKDRFSAERLKGVDSTLKIQPAELGDSAVYLCASSLPSSYNEQFFGPGTRLTVL.

The CDR3 region is CASRLAGAHEQFF. CDR3 DNA sequence: TGTGCCAGCAGGCTAGCGGGAGCACATGAGCAGTTCTTC. The chain has TRBV11-2 and TRBJ2-1; 10 bases are a match to TRBD2. The V and J ends lost 6 bases and 8 bases, in that order; junction bases with no gene match: 4. The germline gives CDR1 SGHAT, CDR2 FQNNGV. This CDR3 has 13 residues.

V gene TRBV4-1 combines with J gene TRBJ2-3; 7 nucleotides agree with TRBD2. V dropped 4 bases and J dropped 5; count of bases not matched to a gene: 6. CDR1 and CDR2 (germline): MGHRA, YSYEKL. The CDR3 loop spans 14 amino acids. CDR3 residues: CASSLLLAIDTQYF. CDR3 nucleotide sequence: TGCGCCAGCAGCCTTCTACTAGCGATAGATACGCAGTATTTT.

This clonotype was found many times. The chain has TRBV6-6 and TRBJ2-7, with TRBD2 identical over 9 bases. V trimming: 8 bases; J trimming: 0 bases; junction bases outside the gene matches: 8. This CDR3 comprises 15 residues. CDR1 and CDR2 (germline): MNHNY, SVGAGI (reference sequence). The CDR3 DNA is TGTGCCAGCGGGGGGGGACTAGCCGCCTCCTACGAGCAGTACTTC. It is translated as CASGGGLAASYEQYF.

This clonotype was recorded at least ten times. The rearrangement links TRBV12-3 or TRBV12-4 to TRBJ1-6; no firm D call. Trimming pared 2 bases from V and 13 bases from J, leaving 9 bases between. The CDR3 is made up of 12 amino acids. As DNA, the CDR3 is TGTGCCAGCAGTTTAAGGCTTTCCCCCCTCCACTTT. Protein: CASSLRLSPLHF.

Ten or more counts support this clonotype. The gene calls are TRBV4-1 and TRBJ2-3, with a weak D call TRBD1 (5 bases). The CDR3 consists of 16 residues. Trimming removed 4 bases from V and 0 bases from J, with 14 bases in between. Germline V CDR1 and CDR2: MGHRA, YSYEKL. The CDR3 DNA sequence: TGCGCCAGCAGCCCCGGCCCCGGACACAGCACAGATACGCAGTATTTT. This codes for CASSPGPGHSTDTQYF.

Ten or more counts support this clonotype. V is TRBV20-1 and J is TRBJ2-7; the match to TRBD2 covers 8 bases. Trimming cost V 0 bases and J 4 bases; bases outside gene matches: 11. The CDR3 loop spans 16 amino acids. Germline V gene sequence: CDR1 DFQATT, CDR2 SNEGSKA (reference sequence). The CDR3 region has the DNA TGCAGTGCTAGAGATTACTCTCGGGGGGGGTTTTACGAGCAGTACTTC. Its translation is CSARDYSRGGFYEQYF.

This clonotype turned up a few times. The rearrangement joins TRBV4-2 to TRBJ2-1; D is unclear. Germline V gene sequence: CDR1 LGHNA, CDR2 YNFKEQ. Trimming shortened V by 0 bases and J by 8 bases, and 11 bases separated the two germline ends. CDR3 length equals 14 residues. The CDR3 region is CASSQDKGLDEQFF. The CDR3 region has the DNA TGTGCCAGCAGCCAAGATAAAGGGCTAGATGAGCAGTTCTTC.

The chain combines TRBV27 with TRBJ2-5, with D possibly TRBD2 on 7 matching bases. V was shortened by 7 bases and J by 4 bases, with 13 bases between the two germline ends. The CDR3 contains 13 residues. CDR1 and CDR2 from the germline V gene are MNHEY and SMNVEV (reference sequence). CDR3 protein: CASKQGRGETQYF. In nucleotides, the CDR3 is TGTGCCAGCAAGCAGGGGAGGGGAGAGACCCAGTACTTC.

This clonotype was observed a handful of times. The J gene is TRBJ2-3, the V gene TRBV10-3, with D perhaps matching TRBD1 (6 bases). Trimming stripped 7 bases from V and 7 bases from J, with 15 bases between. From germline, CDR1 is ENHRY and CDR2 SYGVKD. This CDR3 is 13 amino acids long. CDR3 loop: CAIKGGPKNTQYF. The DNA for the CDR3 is TGTGCCATCAAAGGGGGACCCAAGAATACGCAGTATTTT.

The CDR3 region has the DNA TGTGCCAGCAGCGTAGTCGACGGGACAGACTACTATGGCTACACCTTC. It codes for CASSVVDGTDYYGYTF. The chain carries TRBV9 and TRBJ1-2, with 7 bases identical to TRBD1. V lost 0 bases to trimming and J lost 3 bases; unmatched junction nucleotides: 8. From germline, CDR1 is SGDLS and CDR2 YYNGEE. CDR3 length: 16 residues.

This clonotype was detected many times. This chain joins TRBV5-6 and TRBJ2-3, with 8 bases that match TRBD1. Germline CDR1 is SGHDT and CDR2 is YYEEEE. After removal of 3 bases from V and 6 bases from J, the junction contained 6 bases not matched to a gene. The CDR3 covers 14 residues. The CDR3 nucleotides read TGTGCCAGCAGCTCCGGACAGGGAGTGGATACGCAGTATTTT. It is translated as CASSSGQGVDTQYF.

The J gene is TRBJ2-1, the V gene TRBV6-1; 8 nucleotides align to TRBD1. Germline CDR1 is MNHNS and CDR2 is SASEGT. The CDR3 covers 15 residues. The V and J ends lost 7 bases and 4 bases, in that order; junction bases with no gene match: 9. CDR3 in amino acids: CASKVERQGYNEQFF. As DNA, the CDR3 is TGTGCCAGCAAGGTGGAGCGACAGGGGTACAATGAGCAGTTCTTC.

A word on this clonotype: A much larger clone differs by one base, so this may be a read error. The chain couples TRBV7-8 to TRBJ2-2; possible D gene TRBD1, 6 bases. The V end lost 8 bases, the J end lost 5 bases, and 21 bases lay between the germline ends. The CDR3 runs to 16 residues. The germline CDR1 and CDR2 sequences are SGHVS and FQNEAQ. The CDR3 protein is CASGWGLVRSTGELFF. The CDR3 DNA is TGTGCCAGCGGCTGGGGGCTAGTGAGAAGTACCGGGGAGCTGTTTTTT. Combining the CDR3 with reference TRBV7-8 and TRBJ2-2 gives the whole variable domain GAGVSQSPRYKVAKRGQDVALRCDPISGHVSLFWYQQALGQGPEFLTYFQNEAQLDKSGLPSDRFFAERPEGSVSTLKIQRTQQEDSAVYLCASGWGLVRSTGELFFGEGSRLTVL.

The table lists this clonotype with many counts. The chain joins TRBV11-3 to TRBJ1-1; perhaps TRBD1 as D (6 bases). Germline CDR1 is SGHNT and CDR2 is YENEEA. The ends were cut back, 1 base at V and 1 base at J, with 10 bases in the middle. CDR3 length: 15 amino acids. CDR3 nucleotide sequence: TGTGCCAGCAGCTTAGCCCCAGGGGCGAACACTGAAGCTTTCTTT. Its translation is CASSLAPGANTEAFF.

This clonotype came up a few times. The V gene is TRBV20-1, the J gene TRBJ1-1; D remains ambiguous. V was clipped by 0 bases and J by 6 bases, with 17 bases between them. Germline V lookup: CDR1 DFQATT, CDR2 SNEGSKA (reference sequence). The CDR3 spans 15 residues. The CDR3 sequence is CSARDQAAQIAEAFF. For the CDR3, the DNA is TGCAGTGCTAGAGATCAGGCTGCTCAAATTGCTGAAGCTTTCTTT.

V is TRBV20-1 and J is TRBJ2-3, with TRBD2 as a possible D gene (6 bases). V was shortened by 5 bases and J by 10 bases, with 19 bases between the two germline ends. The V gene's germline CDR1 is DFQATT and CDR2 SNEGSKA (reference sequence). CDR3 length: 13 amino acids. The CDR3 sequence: CSAPLGLSEAQYF. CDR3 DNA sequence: TGCAGTGCTCCGCTGGGACTGAGTGAAGCGCAGTATTTT.

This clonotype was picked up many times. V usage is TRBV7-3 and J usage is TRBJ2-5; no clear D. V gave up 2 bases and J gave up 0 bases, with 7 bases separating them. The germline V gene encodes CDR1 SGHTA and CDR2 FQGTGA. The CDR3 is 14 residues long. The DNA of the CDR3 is TGTGCCAGCAGCTTATTTGCACACCAAGAGACCCAGTACTTC. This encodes CASSLFAHQETQYF.